Listed here are 10 T cell receptor beta chains from one sample, sequenced in a study of T-cell memory formation after mild COVID-19. TCRdb fed the 5' RACE reads into MiXCR, producing one record per CDR3 protein. The sample lists roughly 450,000 distinct CDR3 sequences, roughly 18% occurring once. Source material: PBMCs or a T cell subset sorted from them (not recorded which). Receptors originate from an adult woman who had mild COVID-19 (a few samples of this study predate the infection). Cell type and time point are not known.

The chain carries TRBV7-2 and TRBJ2-4; 11 nucleotides match TRBD2. Trimming took 9 bases from V and 6 from J; bases not matched to a gene: 13. This CDR3 has 16 residues. Germline values: CDR1 SGHTA, CDR2 FQGNSA. CDR3 sequence: CASSRELAGVRNIQYF. In DNA form, the CDR3 reads TGTGCCAGTTCCAGGGAACTAGCGGGAGTCCGAAACATTCAGTACTTC.

The chain is built from TRBV12-3 or TRBV12-4 and TRBJ2-1; 10 positions match TRBD2. The CDR3 consists of 15 residues. V was pared by 5 bases and J by 8 bases, with 9 bases of the junction left unmatched. The CDR3 is CASSHPSGGWDEQFF. The CDR3 bases are TGTGCCAGCAGTCATCCTAGCGGGGGATGGGATGAGCAGTTCTTC.

The chain has TRBV7-3 and TRBJ2-2, with 10 positions matching TRBD1. There are 15 residues in the CDR3. The junction had 7 bases not matched to a gene; V was cut back by 5 bases and J by 7 bases. Germline V gives CDR1 SGHTA, CDR2 FQGTGA. Here the CDR3 reads CASSPDRGQGGELFF. The DNA of the CDR3 is TGTGCCAGCAGCCCCGACAGGGGGCAGGGCGGGGAGCTGTTTTTT.

In this sample, this clonotype turned up a few times. The chain combines TRBV27 with TRBJ1-2, with D hard to call. The V gene's germline CDR1 is MNHEY and CDR2 SMNVEV (reference sequence). The CDR3 covers 12 residues. The V end was cut by 6 bases, the J end by 8 bases, with 13 bases between. The CDR3 DNA reads TGTGCCAGCAGGCGGCTCGATGGGGGCTACACCTTC. Protein sequence: CASRRLDGGYTF.

This clonotype has just a few counts. The V and J genes are TRBV19 and TRBJ1-2; unclear D gene. CDR1 is LNHDA and CDR2 is SQIVND in the germline V gene (reference sequence). The CDR3 contains 11 residues. The V end was cut by 6 bases, the J end by 7 bases, with 9 bases between. The CDR3 DNA is TGTGCCAGTAGCCGAAGATTTGGCTACACCTTC. It translates to CASSRRFGYTF. The full variable domain, its missing parts supplied by reference TRBV19 and TRBJ1-2, is DGGITQSPKYLFRKEGQNVTLSCEQNLNHDAMYWYRQDPGQGLRLIYYSQIVNDFQKGDIAEGYSVSREKKESFPLTVTSAQKNPTAFYLCASSRRFGYTFGSGTRLTVV.

V is TRBV29-1 and J is TRBJ2-7, with a tentative D call TRBD1 (5 bases). Germline-derived CDR1 and CDR2 are SQVTM and ANQGSEA. The CDR3 spans 13 residues. Trimming cost V 6 bases and J 7 bases, with 19 bases left between them. Here the CDR3 DNA reads TGCAGCGTCCAGGGCCGAAGTCTAGGGGAGCAGTACTTC. Its protein product is CSVQGRSLGEQYF.

In its sample, this clonotype was seen a few times. The rearrangement uses TRBV2 and TRBJ2-7; D gene unclear. The V gene's germline CDR1 is SNHLY and CDR2 FYNNEI. This CDR3 comprises 13 residues. Trimming removed 2 bases from V and 1 base from J, with 6 bases in between. CDR3 region: CASSEPESYEQYF. The CDR3 region has the DNA TGTGCCAGCAGTGAACCGGAGTCCTACGAGCAGTACTTC. The entire variable domain, with the rest obtained from reference TRBV2 and TRBJ2-7, is as follows: EPEVTQTPSHQVTQMGQEVILRCVPISNHLYFYWYRQILGQKVEFLVSFYNNEISEKSEIFDDQFSVERPDGSNFTLKIRSTKLEDSAMYFCASSEPESYEQYFGPGTRLTVT.

This clonotype was counted between two and nine times. The chain carries TRBV2 and TRBJ2-1; 11 bases map to TRBD2. The CDR3 length is 17 residues. Germline CDR1 reads SNHLY; CDR2 reads FYNNEI. The V and J ends lost 8 bases and 6 bases, in that order; junction bases with no gene match: 15. In nucleotides, the CDR3 is TGTGCCAGCCTAAGGGGACTAGCGGACCTCGCATTCAATGAGCAGTTCTTC. Its translation is CASLRGLADLAFNEQFF.

This clonotype has a handful of counts. The CDR3 nucleotides are TGTGCCAGCAGCTCCCCGTGGGCCAGAAACTATGGCTACACCTTC. Translated, it gives CASSSPWARNYGYTF. J is TRBJ1-2 and V is TRBV7-2; D gene uncertain. CDR3 length equals 15 residues. Looked up from germline, CDR1 is SGHTA and CDR2 is FQGNSA. Trimming took off 4 bases at V and 2 bases at J, with 14 bases between the two ends.

This clonotype is medium-sized by share. The chain recombines TRBV21-1 with TRBJ2-5; the table's D call TRBD1 went unverified against the DNA. TRBV21-1 is a pseudogene. The CDR3 is made up of 18 amino acids. CDR3 protein: CASRSPGLGTGDEETQYF. The CDR3 DNA reads TGTGCCAGCAGGTCCCCGGGGTTGGGGACAGGGGACGAAGAGACCCAGTACTTC.